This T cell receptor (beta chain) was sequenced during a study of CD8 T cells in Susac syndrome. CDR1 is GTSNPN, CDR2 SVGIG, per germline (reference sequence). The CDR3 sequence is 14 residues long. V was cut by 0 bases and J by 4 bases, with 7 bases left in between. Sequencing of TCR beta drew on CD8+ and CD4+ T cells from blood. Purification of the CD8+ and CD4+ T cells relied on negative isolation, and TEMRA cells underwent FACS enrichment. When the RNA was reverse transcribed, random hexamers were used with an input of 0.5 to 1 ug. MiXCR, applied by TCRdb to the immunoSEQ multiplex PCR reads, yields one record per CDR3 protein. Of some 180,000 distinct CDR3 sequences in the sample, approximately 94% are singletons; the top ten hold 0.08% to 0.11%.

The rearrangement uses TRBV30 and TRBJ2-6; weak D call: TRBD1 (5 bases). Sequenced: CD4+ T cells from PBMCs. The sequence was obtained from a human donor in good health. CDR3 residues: CAWSVGVGANVLTF. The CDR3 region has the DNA TGTGCCTGGAGTGTAGGGGTCGGGGCCAACGTCCTGACTTTC.